These T cell receptor beta chains were read from a single sample in a study of blood T cell repertoires in COVID-19. Produced via immunoSEQ multiplex PCR; TCRdb's table is partial and in-frame only. Among under 300,000 clones listed, around 90% were seen once. Sequenced: peripheral blood. All receptors derive from a man aged 60-69 years who had recovered from COVID-19. Both conserved end residues are part of each CDR3. A D gene is named only where the DNA matches it firmly. Only part of the rows carry a size: once, few, many, or a class if the clone is expanded.

j_gene	d_gene	abundance	v_gene	CDR3nt	CDR3aa
TRBJ1-4	TRBD1	NA	TRBV27	TGTGCCAGCAGTTTAGGGGGACAGGGTAATGAAAAACTGTTTTTT	CASSLGGQGNEKLFF
TRBJ1-4	NA	once	TRBV27	TGTGCCAGCAGTTTAAAGTGGTTAGTGGATGAAAAACTGTTTTTT	CASSLKWLVDEKLFF
TRBJ1-1	NA	once	TRBV5-6	TGTGCCAGCAGCTTGGGTCCAGGGATGGCTTTCTTT	CASSLGPGMAFF
TRBJ2-2	NA	NA	TRBV10-3	TGTGCCATCAGTGAGCCACCGGTATTGCGGATAAACACCGGGGAGCTGTTTTTT	CAISEPPVLRINTGELFF
TRBJ2-3	TRBD1	NA	TRBV5-1	TGCGCCAGCAGTTTGGGGGACAGGGCAGATACGCAGTATTTT	CASSLGDRADTQYF
TRBJ2-3	NA	NA	TRBV10-2	TGCGCCAGCAGTGCCCTAAAAACTAGCACAGATACGCAGTATTTT	CASSALKTSTDTQYF
TRBJ2-5	NA	NA	TRBV5-1	TGCGCCAGCAGCCCCTGGAGTGTCCCTCAAGAGACCCAGTACTTC	CASSPWSVPQETQYF
TRBJ2-7	TRBD2	once	TRBV12-5	TGTGCTAGTGGTTGCCTCCCGACTAGCGGGGGAAAAACACCGCCCGCCTACGAGCAGTACTTC	CASGCLPTSGGKTPPAYEQYF
TRBJ1-6	NA	NA	TRBV30	TGTGCCTGGAGTAAAACAGACCGGTACGTCTCACCCCTCCACTTT	CAWSKTDRYVSPLHF
TRBJ1-1	NA	NA	TRBV28	TGTGCCAGCACGTCCTTAGGACAGATAAACACTGAAGCTTTCTTT	CASTSLGQINTEAFF
TRBJ1-1	NA	NA	TRBV6-6	TGTGCCAGCAGTTTAACATCTCCCGCTGAAGCTTTCTTT	CASSLTSPAEAFF
TRBJ2-7	NA	NA	TRBV7-8	TGTGCCAGCAGCTTAGTGGCCAGGGCCGAGCAGTACTTC	CASSLVARAEQYF
TRBJ1-5	TRBD1	NA	TRBV6-8	TGTGCCAGCAGCCTAAACCTCCAATCGGGACAGGGCAATCAGCCCCAGCATTTT	CASSLNLQSGQGNQPQHF
TRBJ2-2	TRBD1	NA	TRBV9	TGTGCCAGCAGAAAGGGACAGGTCGGCGGGGAGCTGTTTTTT	CASRKGQVGGELFF
TRBJ1-4	NA	NA	TRBV18	TGTGCCAGCTCACCACTAATGGAGGGGTTGGGTGAAAAACTGTTTTTT	CASSPLMEGLGEKLFF
TRBJ1-2	NA	NA	TRBV6-5	TGTGCCAGCAGTCGAACCCCGGGCGGGGGCTACACCTTC	CASSRTPGGGYTF
TRBJ2-1	TRBD2	NA	TRBV27	TGTGCCAGCCGACGCAGCGGGGGGGCTAATGAGCAGTTCTTC	CASRRSGGANEQFF
TRBJ1-5	NA	NA	TRBV12-3/TRBV12-4	TGTGCCAGCAGTCGCAGCAGGGGCCAGCCCCAGCATTTT	CASSRSRGQPQHF
TRBJ2-1	TRBD1	NA	TRBV2	TGTGCCAGCAGGGGATCTAAACAGGGGGCTTTCTACAATGAGCAGTTCTTC	CASRGSKQGAFYNEQFF
TRBJ2-1	TRBD2	NA	TRBV24-1	TGTGCCACCAGTTACGGACTAGCGGGCGATCACAATGAGCAGTTCTTC	CATSYGLAGDHNEQFF
TRBJ1-1	TRBD1	NA	TRBV2	TGTGCCAGCTCAGGACAGGGGGCGTGGAACACTGAAGCTTTCTTT	CASSGQGAWNTEAFF
TRBJ1-5	NA	NA	TRBV20-1	TGCAGTGCCCAAAAGGGAGGGCCCCAGCATTTT	CSAQKGGPQHF